Each of the 24 T cell receptor beta chains below was sequenced from the same sample in a study of blood T cell repertoires in COVID-19 (TCRdb year 2020). The library was produced with the immunoSEQ multiplex PCR assay. The table comes from immuneACCESS by way of TCRdb, which keeps in-frame sequences with V and J called. Part of the clones is missing from these tables; in studies checked, under half for an unresolved V gene and the rest for unknown reasons. This sample lists approximately 220,000 clones; 65% to 85% were detected once. Together, the top ten hold 6.8% of the sample. Sequenced input: PBMCs or T cells enriched from blood (not recorded which). Receptors originate from a woman in her thirties or forties who had recovered from COVID-19.

The chain uses TRBV9 and TRBJ1-3; no clear D gene. Germline V gene lookup returns CDR1 SGDLS and CDR2 YYNGEE. The V gene lost 0 bases and the J gene lost 4 bases, with 8 bases spanning the gap. The CDR3 is 14 residues long. CDR3 residues: CASSVGNQGNTIYF. The CDR3 nucleotides are TGTGCCAGCAGCGTAGGAAACCAGGGAAACACCATATATTTT.

V usage is TRBV28 and J usage is TRBJ1-5; D unclear. CDR1 and CDR2 from the germline V gene are MDHEN and SYDVKM. This CDR3 is 12 amino acids long. V shed 6 bases and J shed 5 bases, with 8 bases lying between them. The CDR3 is CASSSEDQPQHF. The CDR3 DNA reads TGTGCCAGCAGCTCTGAGGATCAGCCCCAGCATTTT.

The chain joins TRBV7-2 to TRBJ1-2; 8 nucleotides match TRBD1. V was clipped by 5 bases and J by 8 bases; unmatched bases: 13. Germline V gene lookup returns CDR1 SGHTA and CDR2 FQGNSA. The CDR3 is 15 amino acids. The CDR3 nucleotides are TGTGCCAGCAGCCTGCAGGGACAGGCATCCGGGGGCTACACCTTC. Amino acid sequence: CASSLQGQASGGYTF.

This rearrangement joins TRBV15 to TRBJ2-1; 11 nucleotides align to TRBD2. The CDR3 totals 20 residues. V trimming: 0 bases; J trimming: 9 bases; junction bases outside the gene matches: 19. Per germline, CDR1 LNHNV and CDR2 YYDKDF (reference sequence). CDR3 coding DNA: TGTGCCACCAGCAGAGAGATAAGGGCTAGCGGGAGGTTTGCGGTTGGTGAGCAGTTCTTC. Its protein is CATSREIRASGRFAVGEQFF.

V and J are TRBV21-1 and TRBJ2-5; no DNA check was done on the table's D call, TRBD2. TRBV21-1 is an annotated pseudogene. This CDR3 spans 17 amino acids. In DNA form, the CDR3 reads TGTGCCAGCAGCAAAGGGGCAGGACTAGATCACCAAGAGACCCAGTACTTC. This encodes CASSKGAGLDHQETQYF.

V gene TRBV5-1 combines with J gene TRBJ2-7; TRBD2 matches 10 bases. This CDR3 contains 15 residues. The germline V gene encodes CDR1 SGHRS and CDR2 YFSETQ. Losses at the gene ends were 0 bases for V and 4 bases for J; bases not matched to a gene: 4. For the CDR3, the DNA is TGCGCCAGCAGCTTGGTGGCTAGCGGGAGATACGAGCAGTACTTC. Amino acids: CASSLVASGRYEQYF.

The chain carries TRBV27 and TRBJ2-5; 8 nucleotides agree with TRBD1. V dropped 6 bases and J dropped 5; count of bases not matched to a gene: 11. Germline CDR1 and CDR2: MNHEY and SMNVEV (reference sequence). CDR3 size: 15 residues. The CDR3 protein is CASSLVFRGRETQYF. CDR3 coding DNA: TGTGCCAGCAGCCTAGTCTTCAGGGGGCGGGAGACCCAGTACTTC.

This rearrangement joins TRBV5-4 to TRBJ2-1; D is possibly TRBD2 (6 bases). There are 17 residues in the CDR3. Germline CDR1 SGHNT, CDR2 YYREEE (reference sequence). Trimming stripped 4 bases from V and 5 bases from J, with 22 bases between. CDR3 residues: CASSRRLVAVHHNEQFF. The DNA of the CDR3 is TGTGCCAGCAGCCGTCGTTTGGTAGCGGTACACCACAATGAGCAGTTCTTC.

This chain links TRBV28 with TRBJ2-7; tentatively, D is TRBD1 (5 bases). Germline V gives CDR1 MDHEN, CDR2 SYDVKM. The CDR3 covers 15 residues. Trimming left V 5 bases short and J 0 bases short, with 14 bases between. CDR3 in amino acids: CASSRTVDNSYEQYF. The CDR3 DNA reads TGTGCCAGCAGTCGGACCGTGGACAACTCCTACGAGCAGTACTTC.

The genes are TRBV28 and TRBJ2-3; D is possibly TRBD2 (6 bases). The V end was cut by 0 bases, the J end by 0 bases, with 10 bases between. Germline-derived CDR1 and CDR2 are MDHEN and SYDVKM. The CDR3 covers 16 residues. As DNA, the CDR3 is TGTGCCAGCAGTTTATGGAGAAGCGGGAGCACAGATACGCAGTATTTT. This encodes CASSLWRSGSTDTQYF.

The gene calls are TRBV12-5 and TRBJ2-1, with D perhaps TRBD2 (5 bases). Deletions cut 7 bases from V and 0 bases from J, with 16 bases between. Germline CDR1 and CDR2: LGHNT and FRNRAP. CDR3 length equals 16 residues. CDR3 DNA sequence: TGTGCTAGTGCCTTACGGGCCGGGGTCTCCTACAATGAGCAGTTCTTC. Protein sequence: CASALRAGVSYNEQFF.

This chain uses TRBV15 with TRBJ1-2, with TRBD1 matching 12 bases. The V gene's germline CDR1 is LNHNV and CDR2 YYDKDF (reference sequence). The CDR3 is made up of 14 amino acids. The trim removed 3 bases at V and 7 bases at J, leaving 3 bases unmatched. CDR3 in amino acids: CATSSRDRGLGYTF. As DNA, the CDR3 is TGTGCCACCAGCAGCCGGGACAGGGGGCTTGGCTACACCTTC.

The chain joins TRBV12-5 to TRBJ1-1; 7 bases match TRBD1. CDR1 is LGHNT and CDR2 is FRNRAP in the germline V gene. The CDR3 has 15 amino acids. Trimming removed 0 bases from V and 4 bases from J; junction bases left unmatched: 5. The CDR3 sequence is CASGLVQGYVTEAFF. The CDR3 nucleotides read TGTGCTAGTGGTTTGGTACAGGGGTACGTCACTGAAGCTTTCTTT.

The CDR3 DNA is TGTGCCAGCTCACGACAGGGGGCCGGGACCGGGGAGCTGTTTTTT. Encoded protein: CASSRQGAGTGELFF. V is TRBV18 and J is TRBJ2-2, with 10 nucleotides matching TRBD1. The germline gives CDR1 KGHSH, CDR2 LQKENI. J was trimmed by 5 bases and V by 4 bases; bases with no gene match: 4. This CDR3 has 15 amino acids.

The CDR3 nucleotides read TGTGCCAGCAGCATCGACAGGGGCCGTAGGGAGCTGTTTTTT. Translation: CASSIDRGRRELFF. This chain joins TRBV11-2 and TRBJ1-4; TRBD1 agrees at 8 bases. The end of the DNA fits TRBJ2-2 better, so the J call may be wrong. Looked up from germline, CDR1 is SGHAT and CDR2 is FQNNGV. The CDR3 covers 14 residues.

The chain recombines TRBV11-2 with TRBJ2-4; a weak D match, TRBD1 (6 bases). CDR1 is SGHAT, CDR2 FQNNGV, per germline. Trimming stripped 2 bases from V and 10 bases from J, with 12 bases between. The CDR3 loop spans 13 amino acids. The DNA of the CDR3 is TGTGCCAGCAGCTTAACCAACAGGGTAATTCAGTACTTC. It encodes CASSLTNRVIQYF.

This chain connects TRBV4-3 to TRBJ2-3, with no clear D. The CDR3 covers 15 residues. V was cut by 6 bases and J by 0 bases, with 13 bases left in between. The germline V gene encodes CDR1 LGHNA and CDR2 YSLEER. CDR3 sequence reads: CASSHKTESTDTQYF. Here the CDR3 DNA reads TGCGCCAGCAGTCACAAGACGGAGAGCACAGATACGCAGTATTTT.

The chain is built from TRBV21-1 and TRBJ1-2; TRBD1, the D gene given by the table, was not confirmed from the DNA. TRBV21-1 is marked as a pseudogene. The CDR3 has 10 amino acids. The DNA of the CDR3 is TGTGCCAGCGACAAACAGGGACACACCTTC. Translating it yields CASDKQGHTF.

The V and J genes are TRBV19 and TRBJ2-3; no clear D. Trimming left V 0 bases short and J 6 bases short, with 13 bases between. CDR1 is LNHDA, CDR2 SQIVND, per germline (reference sequence). This CDR3 contains 15 residues. CDR3 in DNA: TGTGCCAGTAGTATAGAGGGCAGCCGTCTTGATACGCAGTATTTT. It encodes CASSIEGSRLDTQYF.

The chain carries TRBV27 and TRBJ1-5, with D uncertain. CDR1 MNHEY and CDR2 SMNVEV come from the germline V gene (reference sequence). Trimming left V 0 bases short and J 3 bases short, with 12 bases between. The CDR3 extends over 16 amino acids. The CDR3 DNA reads as TGTGCCAGCAGTTTATCGAGCAGGCCCGACAATCAGCCCCAGCATTTT. Translation: CASSLSSRPDNQPQHF.

The genes are TRBV18 and TRBJ2-6, with 9 positions matching TRBD2. The CDR3 is 18 residues long. Germline loops: CDR1 KGHSH, CDR2 LQKENI. The trim removed 2 bases at V and 0 bases at J, leaving 5 bases unmatched. The CDR3 nucleotides read TGTGCCAGCTCACCAGTGCTAGCGGGGCGCTCTGGGGCCAACGTCCTGACTTTC. This encodes CASSPVLAGRSGANVLTF.

The chain uses TRBV13 and TRBJ2-1, with 8 bases aligning to TRBD2. The CDR3 consists of 20 residues. V dropped 5 bases and J dropped 0; count of bases not matched to a gene: 18. Germline V gene sequence: CDR1 PRHDT, CDR2 FYEKMQ (reference sequence). In DNA, the CDR3 is TGTGCCAGCAGCCCGGAGAGGGGACTAGGGGGAATCAGCTCCTACAATGAGCAGTTCTTC. Translation: CASSPERGLGGISSYNEQFF.

The table lists this clone with a few counts. The chain has TRBV5-1 and TRBJ2-7; TRBD1 is a possible D gene (6 bases). Trimming cost V 0 bases and J 4 bases, with 14 bases left between them. This CDR3 has 15 amino acids. Germline-derived CDR1 and CDR2 are SGHRS and YFSETQ. CDR3 DNA: TGCGCCAGCAGCTTGGTCCCAGGGACAACGTACGAGCAGTACGTC. This gives the protein CASSLVPGTTYEQYV.

In its sample, this clone was seen many times. This sequence joins TRBV30 and TRBJ1-4; D gene unclear. Between the trimmed V and J ends, which lost 0 bases and 7 bases, there was a span of 12 bases. Germline assignment: CDR1 GTSNPN and CDR2 SVGIG (reference sequence). The length of the CDR3 is 14 residues. The CDR3 sequence: CAWSVRAAGEKLFF. CDR3 DNA sequence: TGTGCCTGGAGTGTACGGGCGGCGGGTGAAAAACTGTTTTTT.